This T cell receptor (beta chain) was retrieved from a study of cytomegalovirus exposure and HLA in healthy donors. PCR was performed using 60 Vbeta and 13 Jbeta primers. Per the authors' pipeline: Unique TCR beta chains numbered about 79 million in a later analysis, with around 10 million shared. Clones were read by immunoSEQ multiplex PCR, and TCRdb kept only the in-frame ones, dropping some. V, J and clone size were drawn from that table, and D and trimming were deduced from the DNA. The sample includes about 100,000 clones, 84% of them seen just once. This clone has just a few counts. The CDR3 consists of 12 residues. The V end was cut by 5 bases, the J end by 2 bases, with 6 bases between. Germline V CDR1 and CDR2: MNHEY, SVGAGI.

The sample consisted of PBMCs. The rearrangement links TRBV6-5 to TRBJ1-2, with D uncertain. The receptor was isolated from a woman under 30 in good health and CMV-seronegative. The CDR3 loop is CASSARNYGYTF. Here the CDR3 DNA reads TGTGCCAGCAGTGCCAGAAACTATGGCTACACCTTC.